This paragraph reports one TCR beta chain. The antigen is unknown. UMI-tagged 5'RACE template switching yielded the TCR beta cDNA. TCRdb re-called the 5' RACE reads and catalogs CDR3 proteins one per entry, DNA excluded. This sample's clone table lists under 500,000 distinct CDR3 sequences. This sample was taken from a study of T cells expressing NK-cell markers. Study-level points and caveats: About six donors carried dominant NKG2C+ clonotypes that made up 1.0-7.0% of their CD8+ T cells.

Material: blood T cells: a sorted CD56 or NKG2C T cell subset, CD4+ or CD8+ T cells, or bulk PBMC T cells (not recorded which). The receptor's source is a woman between 18 and 70 years old in good health.

CDR3 sequence reads: CASSQGLAGANNEQFF. The chain recombines TRBV12-3 or TRBV12-4 with TRBJ2-1; TCRdb names TRBD2, which stays unverified in the absence of DNA. The CDR3 has 16 residues.